The rows below give T cell receptor beta chains drawn from one sample of a study of vaccination effects on CD4 cells after COVID-19. Clones were sequenced by immunoSEQ multiplex PCR, and TCRdb holds only the in-frame ones, with some missing. Of roughly 55,000 clones in the sample, 60% to 80% were seen once. These TCRs are of unknown antigen specificity. The starting material was CD4+ T cells from PBMCs cultured with HCoV-OC43 spike peptides, obtained after COVID-19 vaccination. Every receptor here comes from a human donor who received a COVID-19 vaccine. CDR3s include the opening cysteine and the closing phenylalanine or tryptophan. A D gene is named only where the DNA matches it firmly. Size is stated for part of the rows, as once, few or many counts, or as a class when the clone is expanded.

CDR3aa: CASSHGTASNIQYF
CDR3nt: TGCGCCAGCAGCCACGGGACAGCCAGCAACATTCAGTACTTC
len: 14
v_gene: TRBV5-1
j_gene: TRBJ2-4
abundance: .
d_gene: TRBD1

CDR3aa: CASSRGTGDSPLHF
CDR3nt: TGCGCCAGCAGCAGGGGGACAGGGGATTCACCCCTCCACTTT
len: 14
v_gene: TRBV5-1
j_gene: TRBJ1-6
abundance: once
d_gene: TRBD1

CDR3aa: CATSDPGTGANVLTF
CDR3nt: TGTGCCACCAGTGACCCGGGGACAGGGGCCAACGTCCTGACTTTC
len: 15
v_gene: TRBV24-1
j_gene: TRBJ2-6
abundance: .
d_gene: .

CDR3aa: CASSVSESTNEKLFF
CDR3nt: TGTGCCAGCAGCGTATCGGAGTCAACTAATGAAAAACTGTTTTTT
len: 15
v_gene: TRBV9
j_gene: TRBJ1-4
abundance: many
d_gene: .

CDR3aa: CASSQSYPGTVNTEAFF
CDR3nt: TGTGCCAGCAGCCAAAGTTATCCCGGGACGGTGAACACTGAAGCTTTCTTT
len: 17
v_gene: TRBV3-1/TRBV3-2
j_gene: TRBJ1-1
abundance: few
d_gene: .

CDR3aa: CASSYFSGTSYGYTF
CDR3nt: TGTGCCAGCAGTTACTTCTCCGGGACAAGCTATGGCTACACCTTC
len: 15
v_gene: TRBV6-5
j_gene: TRBJ1-2
abundance: .
d_gene: .

CDR3aa: CATRETEIEAFF
CDR3nt: TGTGCCACTAGAGAGACAGAAATAGAAGCTTTCTTT
len: 12
v_gene: TRBV19
j_gene: TRBJ1-1
abundance: .
d_gene: .

CDR3aa: CASSAGRTALAKNIQYF
CDR3nt: TGTGCCAGCAGCGCGGGACGGACAGCCTTAGCCAAAAACATTCAGTACTTC
len: 17
v_gene: TRBV21-1
j_gene: TRBJ2-4
abundance: .
d_gene: .

CDR3aa: CASSPPGSVYSNQPQHF
CDR3nt: TGTGCCAGCTCACCACCAGGTTCCGTGTATAGCAATCAGCCCCAGCATTTT
len: 17
v_gene: TRBV18
j_gene: TRBJ1-5
abundance: few
d_gene: .

CDR3aa: CASRKGNTEAFF
CDR3nt: TGTGCCAGCAGGAAGGGAAACACTGAAGCTTTCTTT
len: 12
v_gene: TRBV6-5
j_gene: TRBJ1-1
abundance: .
d_gene: .

CDR3aa: CATSDSTSGTGGYNEQFF
CDR3nt: TGTGCCACCAGTGATTCAACCTCCGGGACAGGGGGTTACAATGAGCAGTTCTTC
len: 18
v_gene: TRBV24-1
j_gene: TRBJ2-1
abundance: .
d_gene: TRBD1

CDR3aa: CASSSSGLAGNTQYF
CDR3nt: TGTGCCAGCAGTTCCTCGGGACTAGCGGGGAATACGCAGTATTTT
len: 15
v_gene: TRBV6-2/TRBV6-3
j_gene: TRBJ2-3
abundance: .
d_gene: TRBD2

CDR3aa: CASKWAGAGSPLHF
CDR3nt: TGTGCCAGCAAATGGGCAGGCGCTGGATCACCCCTCCACTTT
len: 14
v_gene: TRBV2
j_gene: TRBJ1-6
abundance: .
d_gene: .

CDR3aa: CAWSPGTVEEKLFF
CDR3nt: TGTGCCTGGAGTCCGGGGACAGTTGAGGAAAAACTGTTTTTT
len: 14
v_gene: TRBV30
j_gene: TRBJ1-4
abundance: .
d_gene: TRBD1

CDR3aa: CASSPTLGETQYF
CDR3nt: TGTGCCAGCTCACCGACACTGGGGGAGACCCAGTACTTC
len: 13
v_gene: TRBV18
j_gene: TRBJ2-5
abundance: .
d_gene: .

CDR3aa: CASSSGGRGNTIYF
CDR3nt: TGTGCCAGCAGTTCCGGGGGGCGAGGAAACACCATATATTTT
len: 14
v_gene: TRBV27
j_gene: TRBJ1-3
abundance: .
d_gene: .

CDR3aa: CASSLFAGGLPQETQYF
CDR3nt: TGCGCCAGCAGCTTGTTCGCAGGGGGGCTACCTCAAGAGACCCAGTACTTC
len: 17
v_gene: TRBV5-1
j_gene: TRBJ2-5
abundance: .
d_gene: .

CDR3aa: CASSFLAGNGQPQHF
CDR3nt: TGTGCCAGCAGTTTCTTGGCAGGGAATGGTCAGCCCCAGCATTTT
len: 15
v_gene: TRBV28
j_gene: TRBJ1-5
abundance: .
d_gene: .

CDR3aa: CASHGGSTDTQYF
CDR3nt: TGCGCCAGCCACGGGGGCAGCACAGATACGCAGTATTTT
len: 13
v_gene: TRBV5-1
j_gene: TRBJ2-3
abundance: .
d_gene: .

CDR3aa: CASTPGGGNTGELFF
CDR3nt: TGCGCCAGCACCCCAGGGGGGGGGAACACCGGGGAGCTGTTTTTT
len: 15
v_gene: TRBV5-1
j_gene: TRBJ2-2
abundance: .
d_gene: .

CDR3aa: CASRGTAQETQYF
CDR3nt: TGTGCCAGCAGGGGGACGGCCCAAGAGACCCAGTACTTC
len: 13
v_gene: TRBV6-5
j_gene: TRBJ2-5
abundance: .
d_gene: .

CDR3aa: CASSSTGTGVHEQFF
CDR3nt: TGTGCCAGCAGTTCCACCGGGACAGGGGTCCATGAGCAGTTCTTC
len: 15
v_gene: TRBV6-2/TRBV6-3
j_gene: TRBJ2-1
abundance: once
d_gene: TRBD1

CDR3aa: CASSLRPRQGYTGELFF
CDR3nt: TGCGCCAGCAGCTTGCGCCCCCGACAGGGGTACACCGGGGAGCTGTTTTTT
len: 17
v_gene: TRBV5-1
j_gene: TRBJ2-2
abundance: .
d_gene: TRBD1

CDR3aa: CASSLEATDTGELFF
CDR3nt: TGCGCCAGCAGCTTGGAGGCGACAGACACCGGGGAGCTGTTTTTT
len: 15
v_gene: TRBV5-1
j_gene: TRBJ2-2
abundance: .
d_gene: .

CDR3aa: CASSLYSQETQYF
CDR3nt: TGTGCCAGCAGTCTGTACAGCCAAGAGACCCAGTACTTC
len: 13
v_gene: TRBV12-3/TRBV12-4
j_gene: TRBJ2-5
abundance: .
d_gene: .

CDR3aa: CASIGVTGELFF
CDR3nt: TGTGCCAGCATTGGTGTAACCGGGGAGCTGTTTTTT
len: 12
v_gene: TRBV6-5
j_gene: TRBJ2-2
abundance: few
d_gene: .

CDR3aa: CASSVRRGGTDTQYF
CDR3nt: TGCGCCAGCAGCGTACGACGGGGGGGCACAGATACGCAGTATTTT
len: 15
v_gene: TRBV4-1
j_gene: TRBJ2-3
abundance: .
d_gene: TRBD2

CDR3aa: CASSDRGVPGELFF
CDR3nt: TGTGCCAGCAGCGATAGAGGCGTACCCGGGGAGCTGTTTTTT
len: 14
v_gene: TRBV9
j_gene: TRBJ2-2
abundance: .
d_gene: .